The following is a T cell receptor beta chain sequence with its context. Original methodology: Cell counts per sample came from amplifying reference gene primers. This table comes from immunoSEQ multiplex PCR, and its TCRdb copy is limited to in-frame clones, with some not included. D and trimming were read from the DNA, whereas the V and J calls and clone size are those reported in that table. The table lists approximately 94,000 clones, approximately 93% of them singletons. The sample belongs to a study of blood T cell repertoires in COVID-19. Study-level background: The origin of the acute and convalescent COVID-19 samples was the United States, Italy and Spain. From T cells, B-cell-depleted T cells, or PBMCs came the material, which was cDNA or gDNA.

This CDR3 comprises 14 residues. Unmatched junction bases numbered 6, after V lost 3 bases and J lost 6 bases. From germline, CDR1 is SNHLY and CDR2 FYNNEI. The clonotype originates from a man in his fifties with active COVID-19. Input material: peripheral blood. The chain carries TRBV2 and TRBJ1-1; TRBD1 aligns across 8 bases. The DNA of the CDR3 is TGTGCCAGCAGTGACCCCGACAGGGGCCCTGAAGCTTTCTTT. Translated, it gives CASSDPDRGPEAFF. The full variable domain, completed using reference TRBV2 and TRBJ1-1, is EPEVTQTPSHQVTQMGQEVILRCVPISNHLYFYWYRQILGQKVEFLVSFYNNEISEKSEIFDDQFSVERPDGSNFTLKIRSTKLEDSAMYFCASSDPDRGPEAFFGQGTRLTVV.